This is a list of T cell receptor beta chains from one sample in a study of molecular identifiers for immune sequencing clone quantification. MiXCR was run by TCRdb on the PCR reads, yielding one entry per CDR3 protein. The sample has around 82,000 distinct CDR3 sequences, under 20% seen once. Sequenced sample: naive CD8+ T cells from blood, with Jurkat cell RNA spiked in. The receptor set was obtained from a human donor in good health. Some libraries in this study had Jurkat cell RNA spiked in. Both conserved end residues are part of each CDR3. D genes are given only for firm matches. For some rows the clone size is stated as once, few or many, or as a class when expanded; others skip it.

V	J	D	size	CDR3	DNA
TRBV5-1	TRBJ2-5	.	few	CASSSNPWGPRETQYF	TGCGCCAGCAGCTCTAATCCGTGGGGTCCGAGGGAGACCCAGTACTTC
TRBV9	TRBJ1-2	TRBD1	many	CASNQGQNYGYTF	TGTGCCAGCAACCAGGGACAGAACTATGGCTACACCTTC
TRBV20-1	TRBJ2-7	.	.	CSSRPLVNAYEQYF	TGCAGTTCCCGCCCGTTAGTTAATGCCTACGAGCAGTACTTC
TRBV27	TRBJ1-5	.	many	CASSLTGQGVDQPQHF	TGTGCCAGCAGTTTAACGGGTCAGGGAGTCGATCAGCCCCAGCATTTT
TRBV30	TRBJ1-5	.	many	CAWSLFGGQPQHF	TGTGCCTGGAGTCTATTTGGGGGACAGCCCCAGCATTTT
TRBV6-5	TRBJ2-5	TRBD2	many	CASMGLAGPRETQYF	TGTGCCAGCATGGGGCTAGCGGGGCCTCGGGAGACCCAGTACTTC
TRBV5-6	TRBJ1-1	TRBD1	many	CASNRDRVNTEAFF	TGTGCCAGCAACCGAGACAGGGTGAACACTGAAGCTTTCTTT
TRBV20-1	TRBJ2-1	.	many	CSAAASVAENYNEQFF	TGCAGTGCTGCCGCATCGGTTGCGGAAAACTACAATGAGCAGTTCTTC
TRBV5-4	TRBJ2-3	.	many	CASSLVGGRTDTQYF	TGTGCCAGCAGCTTGGTAGGAGGGCGCACAGATACGCAGTATTTT
TRBV29-1	TRBJ2-7	TRBD2	many	CSVERRQGGYEQYF	TGCAGCGTTGAGAGGAGGCAGGGAGGGTACGAGCAGTACTTC
TRBV29-1	TRBJ2-5	TRBD1	many	CSVEDGQVLETQYF	TGCAGCGTTGAAGACGGACAGGTTTTAGAGACCCAGTACTTC
TRBV3-1	TRBJ2-5	TRBD2	few	CASSQDWAGGRETQYF	TGTGCCAGCAGCCAAGATTGGGCGGGAGGGAGAGAGACCCAGTACTTC
TRBV20-1	TRBJ2-1	TRBD2	few	CSARDMGLAASSYNEQFF	TGCAGTGCTAGAGATATGGGACTAGCGGCTAGCTCCTACAATGAGCAGTTCTTC
TRBV4-3	TRBJ2-1	.	many	CASSQGVGNEQFF	TGCGCCAGCAGCCAGGGAGTGGGCAATGAGCAGTTCTTC
TRBV27	TRBJ2-7	.	.	CASSLMGGYYEQYF	TGTGCCAGCAGTTTAATGGGTGGCTACTACGAGCAGTACTTC
TRBV19	TRBJ2-7	TRBD1	many	CASSITGGYEQYF	TGTGCCAGTAGTATTACAGGGGGTTACGAGCAGTACTTC
TRBV23-1	TRBJ1-4	.	.	CASSHLGLEKLFF	TGCGCCAGCAGTCATCTTGGACTGGAAAAACTGTTTTTT
TRBV2	TRBJ2-3	TRBD2	many	CASSVTSGSTDTQYF	TGTGCCAGCAGTGTTACTAGCGGGAGCACAGATACGCAGTATTTT
TRBV7-9	TRBJ2-7	.	many	CASSLPGRGYEQYF	TGTGCCAGCAGCTTACCCGGCCGGGGCTACGAGCAGTACTTC
TRBV28	TRBJ2-1	.	many	CASSLNLINEQFF	TGTGCCAGCAGTTTAAATCTCATCAATGAGCAGTTCTTC
TRBV28	TRBJ1-1	.	once	CASSWRGNTEAFF	TGTGCCAGCAGTTGGCGGGGAAACACTGAAGCTTTCTTT
TRBV7-2	TRBJ2-3	.	.	CASSLADRMYTDTQYF	TGTGCCAGCAGCTTAGCAGACAGAATGTACACAGATACGCAGTATTTT